The 10 T cell receptor beta chains below all came from one sample that was sequenced in a study of T-cell memory formation after mild COVID-19. MiXCR was run by TCRdb on the 5' RACE reads, yielding one entry per CDR3 protein. The data show 550,000 to 600,000 distinct CDR3 sequences, roughly 17% seen once. Sequencing used PBMCs or a T cell subset sorted from them (not recorded which). These receptors originate from an adult woman who had mild COVID-19 (a few samples of this study predate the infection). Cell type and time point are not known.

This rearrangement joins TRBV5-1 to TRBJ1-3; 9 bases line up with TRBD1. The CDR3 runs 15 residues. CDR1 is SGHRS and CDR2 is YFSETQ in the germline V gene. V gave up 4 bases and J gave up 2 bases; unmatched junction bases: 4. Here the CDR3 DNA reads TGCGCCAGCAGCCCTTGGACAGGGGCTGGAAACACCATATATTTT. Amino acids: CASSPWTGAGNTIYF.

This clonotype was seen more than once but under ten times. V gene TRBV11-2 combines with J gene TRBJ2-2, with D possibly being TRBD1 or TRBD2 (5 bases each). This CDR3 has 15 amino acids. V was clipped by 1 base and J by 7 bases, with 13 bases between them. Germline CDR1 is SGHAT and CDR2 is FQNNGV. The CDR3 sequence is CASSLGGSSVGELFF. As DNA, the CDR3 is TGTGCCAGCAGCTTAGGGGGGAGCTCCGTCGGGGAGCTGTTTTTT.

Many counts were recorded for this clonotype. The chain joins TRBV9 to TRBJ1-6; TRBD1 matches 8 bases. The germline CDR1 and CDR2 sequences are SGDLS and YYNGEE. The CDR3 has 15 residues. V shed 3 bases, J shed 7 bases, and the junction held 6 bases outside the gene matches. CDR3 in DNA: TGTGCCAGCAGCGCCGGACAGGGAGGAAATTCACCCCTCCACTTT. Translated, it gives CASSAGQGGNSPLHF.

This sequence joins TRBV4-1 and TRBJ2-7, with a weak D call TRBD1 (6 bases). Germline lookup yields CDR1 MGHRA and CDR2 YSYEKL. This CDR3 comprises 16 residues. Trimming pared 4 bases from V and 0 bases from J, leaving 16 bases between. The CDR3 DNA sequence: TGCGCCAGCAGCCCCAGAACGCAGGGGCCCTCCTACGAGCAGTACTTC. Translated, it gives CASSPRTQGPSYEQYF.

This sequence joins TRBV6-5 and TRBJ1-2; TRBD1 aligns across 8 bases. The CDR3 consists of 14 residues. V shed 5 bases, J shed 7 bases, and the junction held 9 bases outside the gene matches. Germline V gives CDR1 MNHEY, CDR2 SVGAGI. CDR3 residues: CASSQGQGSAGYTF. The DNA of the CDR3 is TGTGCCAGCAGTCAAGGACAGGGATCGGCTGGCTACACCTTC.

This clonotype was observed a few times. V gene TRBV29-1 combines with J gene TRBJ2-1; 16 nucleotides align to TRBD2. J gave up 7 bases and V 6 bases, and 9 bases lay outside the gene matches. Germline V gene lookup returns CDR1 SQVTM and CDR2 ANQGSEA. CDR3 length: 16 residues. The CDR3: CSVTSSGLAGGNEQFF. CDR3 DNA sequence: TGCAGCGTCACCTCCTCGGGACTAGCGGGAGGGAATGAGCAGTTCTTC.

This clonotype showed up just a few times. The chain's CDR3 is CASSFGSSPNYGYTF. DNA for the CDR3: TGTGCCAGCAGTTTTGGGAGCAGTCCTAACTATGGCTACACCTTC. The V and J genes are TRBV12-3 or TRBV12-4 and TRBJ1-2; D is unclear. The CDR3 is 15 residues long. V was clipped by 3 bases and J by 0 bases, with 11 bases between them.

This clonotype was seen a handful of times. The gene calls are TRBV18 and TRBJ2-3; 8 bases fit TRBD1. The CDR3 is 16 residues long. J lost 1 base, V lost 5 bases, and 8 bases had no gene match. Germline V CDR1 and CDR2: KGHSH, LQKENI. CDR3 protein: CASSTQGARGTDTQYF. The CDR3 DNA is TGTGCCAGCTCAACCCAGGGGGCGCGGGGCACAGATACGCAGTATTTT.

J is TRBJ2-3 and V is TRBV4-1; TRBD2 matches 8 bases. V dropped 1 base and J dropped 6; count of bases not matched to a gene: 12. Germline V gene lookup returns CDR1 MGHRA and CDR2 YSYEKL. The CDR3 runs 17 residues. CDR3 sequence (DNA): TGCGCCAGCAGCCAAGCGTTCCGGGGGGGCGGGGTCGATACGCAGTATTTT. This codes for CASSQAFRGGGVDTQYF.

The CDR3 DNA reads TGTGCCAGCAGTTTTGGACGGAGGAACACTGAAGCTTTCTTT. This sequence encodes CASSFGRRNTEAFF. J is TRBJ1-1 and V is TRBV12-3 or TRBV12-4, with no clear D. The CDR3 is made up of 14 amino acids. Trimming shortened V by 3 bases and J by 1 base, and 9 bases separated the two germline ends.